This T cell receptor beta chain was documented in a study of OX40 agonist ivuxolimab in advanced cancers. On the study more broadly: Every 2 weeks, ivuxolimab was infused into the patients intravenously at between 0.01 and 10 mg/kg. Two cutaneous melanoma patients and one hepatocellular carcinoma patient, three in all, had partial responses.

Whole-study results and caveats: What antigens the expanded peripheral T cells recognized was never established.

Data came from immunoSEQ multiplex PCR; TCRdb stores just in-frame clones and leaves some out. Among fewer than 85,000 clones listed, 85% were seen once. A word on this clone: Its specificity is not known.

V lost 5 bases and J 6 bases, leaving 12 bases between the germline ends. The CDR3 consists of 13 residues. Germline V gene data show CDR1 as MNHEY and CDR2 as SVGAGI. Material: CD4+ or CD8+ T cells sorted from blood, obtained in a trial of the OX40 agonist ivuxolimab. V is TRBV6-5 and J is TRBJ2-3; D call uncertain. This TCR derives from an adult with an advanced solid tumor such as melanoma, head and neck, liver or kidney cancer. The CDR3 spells CASSTQITDTQYF. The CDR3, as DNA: TGTGCCAGCAGTACCCAGATTACCGATACGCAGTATTTT.